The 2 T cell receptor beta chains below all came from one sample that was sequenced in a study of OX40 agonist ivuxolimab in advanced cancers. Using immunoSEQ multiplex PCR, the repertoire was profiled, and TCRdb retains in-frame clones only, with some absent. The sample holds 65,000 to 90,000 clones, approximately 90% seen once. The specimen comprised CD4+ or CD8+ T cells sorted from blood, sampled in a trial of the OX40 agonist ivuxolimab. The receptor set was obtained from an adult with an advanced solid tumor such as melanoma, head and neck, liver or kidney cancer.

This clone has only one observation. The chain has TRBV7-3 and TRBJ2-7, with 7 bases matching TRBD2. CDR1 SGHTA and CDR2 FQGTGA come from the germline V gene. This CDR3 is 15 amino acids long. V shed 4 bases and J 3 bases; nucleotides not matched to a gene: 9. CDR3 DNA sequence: TGTGCCAGCAGCTCCACTCCTAGCGGATACTACGAGCAGTACTTC. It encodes CASSSTPSGYYEQYF.

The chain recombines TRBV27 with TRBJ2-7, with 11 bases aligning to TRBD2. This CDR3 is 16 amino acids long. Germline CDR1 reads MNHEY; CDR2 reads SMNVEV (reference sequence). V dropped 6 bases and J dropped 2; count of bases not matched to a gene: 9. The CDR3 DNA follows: TGTGCCAGCAGCCATAGCGGGGGGGAAGTGCCCTACGAGCAGTACTTC. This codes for CASSHSGGEVPYEQYF.